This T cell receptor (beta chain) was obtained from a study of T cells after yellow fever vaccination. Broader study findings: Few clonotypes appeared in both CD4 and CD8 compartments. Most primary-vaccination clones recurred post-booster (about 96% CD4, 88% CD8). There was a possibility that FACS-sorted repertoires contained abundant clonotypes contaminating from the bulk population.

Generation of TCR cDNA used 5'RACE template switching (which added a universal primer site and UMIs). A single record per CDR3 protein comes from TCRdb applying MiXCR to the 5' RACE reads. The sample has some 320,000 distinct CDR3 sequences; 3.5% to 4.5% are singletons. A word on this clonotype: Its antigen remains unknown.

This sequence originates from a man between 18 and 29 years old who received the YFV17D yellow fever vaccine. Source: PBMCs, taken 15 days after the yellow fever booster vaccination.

CDR3 residues: CASSPLDSTEAFF. The CDR3 region has the DNA TGTGCCAGCTCACCACTTGATTCCACTGAAGCTTTCTTT. V gene TRBV18 combines with J gene TRBJ1-1; D is ambiguous. Germline CDR1 and CDR2: KGHSH and LQKENI. V was shortened by 1 base and J by 4 bases, with 7 bases between the two germline ends. The CDR3 has 13 residues.